These 23 T cell receptor beta chains came from one sample sequenced in a study of T cells in Graves' hyperthyroidism and ophthalmopathy. Amplified regions were TCR beta CDR3 sequences from RNA transcripts. Using the HTBI primer set, a first-round RT-PCR was run on the TCR CDR3. Via MiXCR, TCRdb re-called the multiplex PCR reads, giving one row per CDR3 protein. The sample holds approximately 700,000 distinct CDR3 sequences; about a sixth are singletons and the top ten take approximately 8.4%. Sequencing used blood. The receptor source for this set is a young man with Graves' hyperthyroidism.

This clonotype was observed many times. The rearrangement links TRBV28 to TRBJ1-1; 10 nucleotides agree with TRBD1. Per the germline V gene, CDR1 is MDHEN and CDR2 is SYDVKM. J lost 4 bases, V lost 3 bases, and 14 bases had no gene match. The CDR3 loop spans 18 amino acids. The CDR3 region is CASSFPAATGGPGTEAFF. The CDR3 DNA reads TGTGCCAGCAGTTTCCCCGCGGCGACAGGGGGCCCCGGCACTGAAGCTTTCTTT.

The genes are TRBV20-1 and TRBJ2-3, with D tentatively TRBD2 (6 bases). Germline CDR1 and CDR2: DFQATT and SNEGSKA (reference sequence). Trimming left V 1 base short and J 2 bases short, with 16 bases between. CDR3 length: 16 residues. The CDR3 loop is CSARVWGERYTDTQYF. The CDR3 bases are TGCAGTGCTAGAGTTTGGGGGGAGCGTTACACAGATACGCAGTATTTT.

The CDR3 bases are TGCAGCGTTGAGGCGGATTCCTACGAGCAGTACTTC. It specifies CSVEADSYEQYF. The J gene is TRBJ2-7, the V gene TRBV29-1; unclear D gene. The V end was cut by 3 bases, the J end by 1 base, with 7 bases between. The CDR3 extends over 12 amino acids. The V gene's germline CDR1 is SQVTM and CDR2 ANQGSEA.

This clonotype was seen a handful of times. In DNA form, the CDR3 reads TGCGCCAGCAGAAGGGGGGCAAAGTTAGATACGCAGTATTTT. This translates into CASRRGAKLDTQYF. V usage is TRBV5-1 and J usage is TRBJ2-3, with D perhaps assigned TRBD1 or TRBD2 (6 bases each). The CDR3 spans 14 residues. Trimming removed 5 bases from V and 5 bases from J, with 15 bases in between. Germline V gene sequence: CDR1 SGHRS, CDR2 YFSETQ.

This clonotype was detected many times. The chain carries TRBV11-2 and TRBJ2-1; D is ambiguous. The V end lost 1 base, the J end lost 8 bases, and 9 bases lay between the germline ends. Germline V gene sequence: CDR1 SGHAT, CDR2 FQNNGV. This CDR3 has 13 amino acids. The CDR3 here is CASSLGGLDEQFF. CDR3 in DNA: TGTGCCAGCAGCTTAGGAGGCCTTGATGAGCAGTTCTTC. The complete variable domain, with remaining parts taken from reference TRBV11-2 and TRBJ2-1, reads EAGVAQSPRYKIIEKRQSVAFWCNPISGHATLYWYQQILGQGPKLLIQFQNNGVVDDSQLPKDRFSAERLKGVDSTLKIQPAKLEDSAVYLCASSLGGLDEQFFGPGTRLTVL.

The chain recombines TRBV5-1 with TRBJ2-1, with 7 positions matching TRBD1. Looked up from germline, CDR1 is SGHRS and CDR2 is YFSETQ. This CDR3 has 15 residues. The V and J ends lost 4 bases and 10 bases, in that order; junction bases with no gene match: 14. For the CDR3, the DNA is TGCGCCAGCAGCGCCTGGGACAGCTTAAGGGGGGAGCAGTTCTTC. Translating it yields CASSAWDSLRGEQFF.

This clonotype was counted ten times or more. V usage is TRBV15 and J usage is TRBJ2-3; TRBD2 aligns across 9 bases. This CDR3 contains 16 residues. Trimming removed 1 base from V and 3 bases from J; junction bases left unmatched: 5. The germline CDR1 and CDR2 sequences are LNHNV and YYDKDF (reference sequence). The CDR3 sequence is CATSRAAGGWTDTQYF. Written as DNA, the CDR3 is TGTGCCACCAGCAGAGCGGCGGGAGGGTGGACAGATACGCAGTATTTT.

This clonotype has a count of ten or more. V usage is TRBV5-1 and J usage is TRBJ2-7, with D possibly being TRBD1 (5 bases). Trimming pared 4 bases from V and 6 bases from J, leaving 14 bases between. Germline V gives CDR1 SGHRS, CDR2 YFSETQ. The CDR3 runs 13 residues. The CDR3 protein is CASSHDSLREQYF. The DNA of the CDR3 is TGCGCCAGCAGCCACGACAGCCTCCGCGAGCAGTACTTC.

On this clonotype itself: A single base separates this from a much larger clone, so it may be a read error. The gene calls are TRBV20-1 and TRBJ2-5; D is perhaps TRBD1 or TRBD2 (5 bases each). The length of the CDR3 is 13 residues. Germline CDR1 is DFQATT and CDR2 is SNEGSKA (reference sequence). Trimming took off 1 base at V and 6 bases at J, with 12 bases between the two ends. CDR3 bases: TGCAGTGCTAGAGTTCACAGGAGGAAGACCCAGTACTTC. Translated: CSARVHRRKTQYF.

There are a few counts of this clonotype. This chain joins TRBV27 and TRBJ1-5; the D gene is possibly TRBD1 (6 bases). The germline V and J ends were trimmed by 3 bases and 0 bases, with 15 bases remaining between them. The CDR3 spans 17 residues. Germline V gene lookup returns CDR1 MNHEY and CDR2 SMNVEV (reference sequence). In nucleotides, the CDR3 is TGTGCCAGCAGTTTGGTGGGGGGGCGTAATAGCAATCAGCCCCAGCATTTT. It specifies CASSLVGGRNSNQPQHF.

This clonotype was counted a few times. In DNA form, the CDR3 reads TGTGCCAGCAGTGACCTACAGGGTGGTAGGGAGCTGTTTTTT. This sequence encodes CASSDLQGGRELFF. This chain joins TRBV6-1 and TRBJ2-2; a weak D match, TRBD1 (6 bases). The CDR3 length is 14 residues. V lost 3 bases and J lost 9, with 14 bases in between. CDR1 and CDR2 from the germline V gene are MNHNS and SASEGT.

This clonotype was seen ten or more times. The chain links TRBV12-3 or TRBV12-4 to TRBJ2-1; 15 nucleotides line up with TRBD2. CDR3 length: 16 amino acids. The junction had 4 bases not matched to a gene; V was cut back by 3 bases and J by 7 bases. This CDR3 is CASSFPGTSGRNEQFF. DNA for the CDR3: TGTGCCAGCAGTTTCCCCGGGACTAGCGGGAGGAATGAGCAGTTCTTC.

This clonotype has ten or more counts. J is TRBJ2-3 and V is TRBV28; either TRBD1 or TRBD2 may supply D (5 bases each). With 2 bases removed from V and 8 bases from J, the gap between germline ends came to 20 bases. The CDR3 extends over 16 amino acids. The V gene's germline CDR1 is MDHEN and CDR2 SYDVKM. In DNA form, the CDR3 reads TGTGCCAGCAGTTTACTAGGGACGGGCACATTAGGTACGCAGTATTTT. Its protein product is CASSLLGTGTLGTQYF.

Regarding this clonotype: This may be a read error, as it is one base from a much larger clone. V is TRBV29-1 and J is TRBJ2-1; D is perhaps TRBD1 or TRBD2 (6 bases each). Germline assignment: CDR1 SQVTM and CDR2 ANQGSEA. This CDR3 comprises 13 residues. Trimming removed 5 bases from V and 2 bases from J, with 10 bases in between. The CDR3 reads CSVPGATYNEQFF. In nucleotides, the CDR3 is TGCAGCGTTCCGGGGGCTACCTACAATGAGCAGTTCTTC.

This sequence joins TRBV11-2 and TRBJ2-7; unclear D gene. Trimming left V 1 base short and J 2 bases short, with 12 bases between. Germline-derived CDR1 and CDR2 are SGHAT and FQNNGV. The CDR3 is made up of 15 amino acids. In DNA form, the CDR3 reads TGTGCCAGCAGCTTAGGGTATAGCAGGCCCTACGAGCAGTACTTC. This gives the protein CASSLGYSRPYEQYF.

This clonotype was seen more than once but under ten times. The chain uses TRBV6-6 and TRBJ2-3; D is unclear. Germline V gene sequence: CDR1 MNHNY, CDR2 SVGAGI (reference sequence). With 2 bases removed from V and 6 bases from J, the gap between germline ends came to 12 bases. The CDR3 runs to 14 residues. The CDR3 nucleotides are TGTGCCAGCAGTTACAGGAACTCCCGGGATACGCAGTATTTT. Protein: CASSYRNSRDTQYF.

The chain uses TRBV29-1 and TRBJ2-2, with 13 bases fitting TRBD2. V was clipped by 6 bases and J by 0 bases; unmatched bases: 4. The CDR3 loop spans 16 amino acids. CDR1 is SQVTM and CDR2 is ANQGSEA in the germline V gene. The CDR3 sequence is CSVSGTSGTNTGELFF. The CDR3 region has the DNA TGCAGCGTATCCGGGACTAGCGGGACGAACACCGGGGAGCTGTTTTTT.

This clonotype was counted at least ten times. This rearrangement joins TRBV20-1 to TRBJ2-1, with 12 bases identical to TRBD2. The germline CDR1 and CDR2 sequences are DFQATT and SNEGSKA (reference sequence). Trimming removed 6 bases from V and 6 bases from J; junction bases left unmatched: 9. This CDR3 region has 15 residues. The CDR3 here is CSAPSSGRAGNEQFF. CDR3 nucleotide sequence: TGCAGTGCGCCCTCTAGCGGGAGGGCCGGCAATGAGCAGTTCTTC.

The rearrangement links TRBV7-6 to TRBJ2-5, with 8 positions matching TRBD2. The CDR3 contains 17 residues. V lost 4 bases, J lost 0 bases, and 10 bases stayed unmatched. CDR1 and CDR2 (germline): SGHVS, FNYEAQ. This CDR3 reads CASSCTGTRMYQETQYF. For the CDR3, the DNA is TGTGCCAGCAGCTGTACCGGGACTAGAATGTACCAAGAGACCCAGTACTTC.

A single count supports this clonotype. The CDR3 nucleotides read TGTGCCAGCAGCCAAGATCTTGTGGGGGAGGGGATCAATGAGCAGTTCTTC. It codes for CASSQDLVGEGINEQFF. The V gene is TRBV14, the J gene TRBJ2-1, with 7 nucleotides matching TRBD2. This CDR3 region has 17 residues. Germline assignment: CDR1 SGHDN and CDR2 FVKESK. V shed 0 bases and J 6 bases; nucleotides not matched to a gene: 11.

At least ten counts were recorded for this clonotype. This CDR3 reads CASSTGQDLFGYTF. DNA of the CDR3: TGTGCCAGCTCAACGGGACAGGACTTGTTCGGCTACACCTTC. V and J are TRBV18 and TRBJ1-2; 8 bases are shared with TRBD1. There are 14 residues in the CDR3. J gave up 8 bases and V 5 bases, and 10 bases lay outside the gene matches. Germline CDR1 is KGHSH and CDR2 is LQKENI.

The V call is TRBV20-1, the J call TRBJ1-4, with D possibly matching TRBD1 (5 bases). The germline V gene encodes CDR1 DFQATT and CDR2 SNEGSKA (reference sequence). Trimming shortened V by 5 bases and J by 3 bases, and 22 bases separated the two germline ends. The CDR3 length is 17 residues. The CDR3, as DNA: TGCAGTGCTGGACTACATTTGGGGCTCGCTTCTAATGAAAAACTGTTTTTT. This gives the protein CSAGLHLGLASNEKLFF.

The sample holds many counts of this clonotype. The genes are TRBV7-9 and TRBJ2-7; the match to TRBD2 covers 8 bases. Per the germline V gene, CDR1 is SEHNR and CDR2 is FQNEAQ (reference sequence). The V gene end was trimmed by 4 bases and the J gene end by 2 bases; junction bases not matched to a gene: 10. The CDR3 runs 16 residues. This CDR3 is CASSSPPSGSPYEQYF. CDR3 nucleotide sequence: TGTGCCAGCAGCTCCCCCCCAAGCGGGAGCCCCTACGAGCAGTACTTC. Full variable domain (missing parts from reference TRBV7-9 and TRBJ2-7): DTGVSQNPRHKITKRGQNVTFRCDPISEHNRLYWYRQTLGQGPEFLTYFQNEAQLEKSRLLSDRFSAERPKGSFSTLEIQRTEQGDSAMYLCASSSPPSGSPYEQYFGPGTRLTVT.